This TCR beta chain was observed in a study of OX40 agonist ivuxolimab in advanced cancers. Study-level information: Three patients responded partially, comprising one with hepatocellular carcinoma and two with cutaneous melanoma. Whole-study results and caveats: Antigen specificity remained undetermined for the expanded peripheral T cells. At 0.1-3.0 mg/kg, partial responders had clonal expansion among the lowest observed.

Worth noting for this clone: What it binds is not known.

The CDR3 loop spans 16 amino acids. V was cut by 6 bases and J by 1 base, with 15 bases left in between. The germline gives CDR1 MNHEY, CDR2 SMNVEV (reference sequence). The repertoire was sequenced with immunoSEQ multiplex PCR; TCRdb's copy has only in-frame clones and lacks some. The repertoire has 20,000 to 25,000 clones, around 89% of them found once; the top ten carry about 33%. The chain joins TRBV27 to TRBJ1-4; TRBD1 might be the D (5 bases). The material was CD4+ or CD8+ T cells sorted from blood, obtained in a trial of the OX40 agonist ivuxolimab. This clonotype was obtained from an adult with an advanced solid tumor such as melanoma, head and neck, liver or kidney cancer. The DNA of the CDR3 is TGTGCCAGCAGGTTGCGACTGGGGGTAACTAATGAAAAACTGTTTTTT. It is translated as CASRLRLGVTNEKLFF.